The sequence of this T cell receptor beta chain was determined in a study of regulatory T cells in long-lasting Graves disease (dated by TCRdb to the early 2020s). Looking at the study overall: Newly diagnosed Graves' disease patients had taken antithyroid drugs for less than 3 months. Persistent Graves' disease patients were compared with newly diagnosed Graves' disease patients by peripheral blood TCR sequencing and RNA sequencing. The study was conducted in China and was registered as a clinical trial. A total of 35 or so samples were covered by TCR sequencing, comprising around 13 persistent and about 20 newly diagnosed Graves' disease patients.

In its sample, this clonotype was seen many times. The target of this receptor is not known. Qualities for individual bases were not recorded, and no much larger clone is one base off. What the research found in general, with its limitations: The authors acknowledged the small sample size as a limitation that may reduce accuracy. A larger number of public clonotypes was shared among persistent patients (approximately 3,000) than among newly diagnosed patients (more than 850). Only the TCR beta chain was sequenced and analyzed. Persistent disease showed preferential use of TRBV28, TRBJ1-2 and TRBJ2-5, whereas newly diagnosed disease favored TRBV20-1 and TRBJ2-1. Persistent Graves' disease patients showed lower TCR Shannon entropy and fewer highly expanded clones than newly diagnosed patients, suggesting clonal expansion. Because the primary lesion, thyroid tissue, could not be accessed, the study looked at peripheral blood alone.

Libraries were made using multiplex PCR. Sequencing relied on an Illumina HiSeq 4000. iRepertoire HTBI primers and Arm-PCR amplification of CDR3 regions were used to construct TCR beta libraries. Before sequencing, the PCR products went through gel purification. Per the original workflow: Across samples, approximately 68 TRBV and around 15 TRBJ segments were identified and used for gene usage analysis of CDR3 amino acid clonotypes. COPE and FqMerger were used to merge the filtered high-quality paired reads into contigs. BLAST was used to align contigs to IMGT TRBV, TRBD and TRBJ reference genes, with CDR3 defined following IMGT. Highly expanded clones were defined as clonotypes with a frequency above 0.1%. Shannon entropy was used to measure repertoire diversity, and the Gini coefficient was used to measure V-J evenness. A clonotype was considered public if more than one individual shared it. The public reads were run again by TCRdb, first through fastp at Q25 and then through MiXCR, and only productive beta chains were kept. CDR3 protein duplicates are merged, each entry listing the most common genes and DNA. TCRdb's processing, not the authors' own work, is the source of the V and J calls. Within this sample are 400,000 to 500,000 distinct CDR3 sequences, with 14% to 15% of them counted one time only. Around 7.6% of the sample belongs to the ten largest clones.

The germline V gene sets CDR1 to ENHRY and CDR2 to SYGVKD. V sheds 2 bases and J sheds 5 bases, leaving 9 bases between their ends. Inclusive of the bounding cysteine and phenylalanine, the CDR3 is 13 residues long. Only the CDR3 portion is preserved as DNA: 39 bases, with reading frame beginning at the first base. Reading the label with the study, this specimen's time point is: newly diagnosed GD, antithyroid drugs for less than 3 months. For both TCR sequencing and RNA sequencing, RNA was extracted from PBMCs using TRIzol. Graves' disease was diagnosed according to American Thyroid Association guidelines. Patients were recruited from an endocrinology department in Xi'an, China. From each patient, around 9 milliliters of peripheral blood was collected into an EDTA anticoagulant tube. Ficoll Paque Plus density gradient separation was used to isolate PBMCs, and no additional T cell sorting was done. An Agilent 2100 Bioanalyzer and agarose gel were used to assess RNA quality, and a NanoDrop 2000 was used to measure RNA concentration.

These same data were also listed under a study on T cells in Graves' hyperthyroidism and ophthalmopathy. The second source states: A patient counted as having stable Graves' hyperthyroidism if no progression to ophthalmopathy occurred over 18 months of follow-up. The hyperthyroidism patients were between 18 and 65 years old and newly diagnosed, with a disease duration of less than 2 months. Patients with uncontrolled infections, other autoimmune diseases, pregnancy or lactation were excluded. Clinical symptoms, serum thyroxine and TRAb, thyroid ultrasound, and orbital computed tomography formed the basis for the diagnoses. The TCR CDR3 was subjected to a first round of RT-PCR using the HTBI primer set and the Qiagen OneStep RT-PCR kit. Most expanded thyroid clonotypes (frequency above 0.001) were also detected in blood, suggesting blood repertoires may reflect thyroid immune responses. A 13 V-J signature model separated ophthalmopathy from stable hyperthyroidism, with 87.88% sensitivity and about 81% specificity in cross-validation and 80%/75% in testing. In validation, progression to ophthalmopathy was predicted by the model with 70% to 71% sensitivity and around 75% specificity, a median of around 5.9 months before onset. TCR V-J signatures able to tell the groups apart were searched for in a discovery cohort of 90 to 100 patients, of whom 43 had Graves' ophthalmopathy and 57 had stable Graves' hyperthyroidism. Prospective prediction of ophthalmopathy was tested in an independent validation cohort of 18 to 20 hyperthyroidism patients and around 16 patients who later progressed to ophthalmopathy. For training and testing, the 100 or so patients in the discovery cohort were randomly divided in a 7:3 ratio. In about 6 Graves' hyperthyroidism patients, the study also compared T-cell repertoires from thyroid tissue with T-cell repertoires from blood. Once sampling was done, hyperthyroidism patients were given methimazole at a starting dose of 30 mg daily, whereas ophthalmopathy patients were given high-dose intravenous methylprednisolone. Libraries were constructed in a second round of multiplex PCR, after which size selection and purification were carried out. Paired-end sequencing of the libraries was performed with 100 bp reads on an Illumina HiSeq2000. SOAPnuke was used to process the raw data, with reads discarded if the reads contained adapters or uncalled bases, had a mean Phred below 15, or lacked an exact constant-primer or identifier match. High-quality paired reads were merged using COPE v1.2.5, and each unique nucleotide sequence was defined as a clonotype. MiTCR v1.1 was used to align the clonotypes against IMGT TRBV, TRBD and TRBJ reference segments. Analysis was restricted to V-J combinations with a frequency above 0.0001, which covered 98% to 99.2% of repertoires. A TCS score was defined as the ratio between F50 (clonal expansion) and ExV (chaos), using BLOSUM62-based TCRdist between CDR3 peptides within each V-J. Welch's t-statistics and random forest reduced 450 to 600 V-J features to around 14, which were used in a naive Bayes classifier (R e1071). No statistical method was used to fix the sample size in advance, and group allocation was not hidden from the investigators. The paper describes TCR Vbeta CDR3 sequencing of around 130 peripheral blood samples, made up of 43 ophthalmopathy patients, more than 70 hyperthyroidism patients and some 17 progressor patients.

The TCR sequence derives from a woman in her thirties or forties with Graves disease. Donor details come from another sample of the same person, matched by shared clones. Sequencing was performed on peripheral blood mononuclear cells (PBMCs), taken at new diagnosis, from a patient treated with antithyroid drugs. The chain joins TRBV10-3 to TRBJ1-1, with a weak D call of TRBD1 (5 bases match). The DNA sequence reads TGTGCCATCAGTGAGCTGAGGGGAACTGAAGCTTTCTTT. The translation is CAISELRGTEAFF.